Below, one T cell receptor (beta chain) is given with its context. Its specificity is unknown. UMI-tagged TRB cDNA libraries were built via 5' RACE. TCRdb derives one entry per CDR3 protein from the 5' RACE reads, leaving out DNA. The sample totals 35,000 to 50,000 distinct CDR3 sequences. Germline values: CDR1 LGHNA, CDR2 YSLEER. This CDR3 comprises 16 residues. The sample comes from a study of CXCR3-negative and CXCR3-positive naive CD8 T cells. Study results and caveats: Both of the naive subsets showed about the same high diversity, but memory CD8+ cells had much less.

Triplicates of about 300,000 cells were sorted from each CD8+ T cell subset. Sequences were obtained from memory CD8+ T cells from blood. This sequence joins TRBV4-3 and TRBJ1-2; TCRdb's D call of TRBD1 is untestable without DNA. The origin of this receptor is a human donor in good health. Some clones in this sample may be carry-over from other donors' samples. CDR3 residues: CASSQDPTGANYGYTF.